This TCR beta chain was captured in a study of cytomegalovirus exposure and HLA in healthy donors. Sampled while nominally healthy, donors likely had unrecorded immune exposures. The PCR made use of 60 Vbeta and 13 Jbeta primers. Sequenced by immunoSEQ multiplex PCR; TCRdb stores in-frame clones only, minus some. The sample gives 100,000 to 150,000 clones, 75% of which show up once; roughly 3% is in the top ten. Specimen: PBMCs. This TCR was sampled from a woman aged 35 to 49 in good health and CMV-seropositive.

The CDR3 DNA reads TGTGCCAGCAGTCTCGAGGGGGCCTACAATGAGCAGTTCTTC. Translation: CASSLEGAYNEQFF. This chain links TRBV28 with TRBJ2-1; tentatively, D is TRBD1 (6 bases). This CDR3 region has 14 residues. Germline CDR1 MDHEN, CDR2 SYDVKM. V shed 5 bases and J shed 2 bases, with 10 bases lying between them.